These 21 T cell receptor beta chains originate from one sample sequenced in a study of blood T cell repertoires in COVID-19. Clones were sequenced by immunoSEQ multiplex PCR, and TCRdb holds only the in-frame ones, with some missing. The sample lists roughly 260,000 clones, more than 70% occurring once. The sequenced sample consisted of peripheral blood. All receptors come from a woman in her forties or fifties with acute or convalescent COVID-19.

This chain connects TRBV15 to TRBJ1-6, with 10 bases aligning to TRBD1. This CDR3 is built from 15 residues. J lost 8 bases, V lost 5 bases, and 6 bases had no gene match. The germline V gene has CDR1 LNHNV and CDR2 YYDKDF (reference sequence). CDR3 in DNA: TGTGCCACCAGCCCCCGGGACAGGGGTTATTCACCCCTCCACTTT. This encodes CATSPRDRGYSPLHF. The complete variable domain, with remaining parts taken from reference TRBV15 and TRBJ1-6, reads DAMVIQNPRYQVTQFGKPVTLSCSQTLNHNVMYWYQQKSSQAPKLLFHYYDKDFNNEADTPDNFQSRRPNTSFCFLDIRSPGLGDTAMYLCATSPRDRGYSPLHFGNGTRLTVT.

The chain joins TRBV12-3 or TRBV12-4 to TRBJ2-1; 9 bases map to TRBD2. Trimming removed 8 bases from V and 8 bases from J; junction bases left unmatched: 4. The CDR3 has 12 amino acids. CDR3 amino acids: CASGSGSDEQFF. The CDR3 bases are TGTGCCAGCGGTAGCGGGAGCGATGAGCAGTTCTTC.

This clone was seen only once. The CDR3 coding sequence is TGTGCCAGCATCTGGGTCCAGGGGTCCGGGGAGCTGTTTTTT. Amino acid sequence: CASIWVQGSGELFF. The chain has TRBV6-5 and TRBJ2-2; possible D gene TRBD1, 6 bases. In germline, CDR1 is MNHEY, CDR2 SVGAGI. The CDR3 spans 14 residues. Trimming took off 7 bases at V and 6 bases at J, with 15 bases between the two ends.

The genes are TRBV7-3 and TRBJ1-2; D unclear. From germline, CDR1 is SGHTA and CDR2 FQGTGA. Trimming took off 2 bases at V and 14 bases at J, with 15 bases between the two ends. The CDR3 totals 12 residues. CDR3 loop: CASSLGSQGRTF. For the CDR3, the DNA is TGTGCCAGCAGCTTAGGGAGTCAAGGAAGGACCTTC.

For this clone: The same CDR3 also results from other DNA sequences found in this sample. This sequence joins TRBV5-1 and TRBJ1-3, with D unclear. Germline values: CDR1 SGHRS, CDR2 YFSETQ. Trimming took 5 bases from V and 0 from J, leaving 9 bases between them. The CDR3 runs 14 residues. In nucleotides, the CDR3 is TGCGCCAGCAGTCCGGGAAGCTCTGGAAACACCATATATTTT. Its translation: CASSPGSSGNTIYF.

The gene calls are TRBV7-2 and TRBJ2-3, with TRBD2 matching over 7 bases. With V trimmed by 5 bases and J by 4 bases, 9 bases remained unmatched. The CDR3 sequence is 15 residues long. Per the germline V gene, CDR1 is SGHTA and CDR2 is FQGNSA. The CDR3 sequence is CASSLRLAEPDTQYF. Written as DNA, the CDR3 is TGTGCCAGCAGCCTCCGACTAGCAGAGCCAGATACGCAGTATTTT.

This clone was seen once. This rearrangement joins TRBV19 to TRBJ2-2; the match to TRBD1 covers 7 bases. There are 16 residues in the CDR3. Germline CDR1 is LNHDA and CDR2 is SQIVND (reference sequence). The V segment lost 5 bases and the J segment 4 bases; nucleotides outside the gene matches: 10. The CDR3 here is CASSHIRDSSTGELFF. For the CDR3, the DNA is TGTGCCAGTAGTCACATCCGGGACAGCTCCACCGGGGAGCTGTTTTTT.

CDR3 sequence: CASSLEALHSGANVLTF. Written as DNA, the CDR3 is TGTGCCAGCAGTTTAGAGGCTCTACACTCTGGGGCCAACGTCCTGACTTTC. The gene calls are TRBV27 and TRBJ2-6, with no clear D. CDR1 MNHEY and CDR2 SMNVEV come from the germline V gene (reference sequence). This CDR3 region has 17 residues. V was clipped by 2 bases and J by 0 bases, with 11 bases between them.

CDR3 region: CASSRAGTQYQETQYF. CDR3 nucleotides: TGTGCCAGCAGCCGAGCAGGGACACAGTACCAAGAGACCCAGTACTTC. V is TRBV27 and J is TRBJ2-5; the D gene is possibly TRBD1 (6 bases). Germline assignment: CDR1 MNHEY and CDR2 SMNVEV (reference sequence). V dropped 6 bases and J dropped 0 bases, with 17 bases sitting between them. The CDR3 extends over 16 amino acids.

CDR3 in DNA: TGTGCCAGCAGCTTAGTGCAGGATGAGCAGTTCTTC. This gives the protein CASSLVQDEQFF. The chain employs TRBV11-3 and TRBJ2-1; D gene unclear. V shed 1 base and J shed 8 bases, with 6 bases lying between them. The CDR3 spans 12 residues. The germline V gene encodes CDR1 SGHNT and CDR2 YENEEA.

The gene calls are TRBV24-1 and TRBJ2-1; TRBD1 agrees at 10 bases. CDR1 KGHDR and CDR2 SFDVKD come from the germline V gene. The trim removed 3 bases at V and 8 bases at J, leaving 6 bases unmatched. There are 15 residues in the CDR3. The CDR3 loop is CATSDLAGTGDEQFF. CDR3 nucleotides: TGTGCCACCAGTGATCTTGCCGGGACAGGGGATGAGCAGTTCTTC.

V gene TRBV7-2 combines with J gene TRBJ1-2; D not certain. The germline V and J ends were trimmed by 4 bases and 4 bases, with 19 bases remaining between them. The CDR3 sequence is 16 residues long. From germline, CDR1 is SGHTA and CDR2 FQGNSA. The CDR3 spells CASSSSIVTSSYGYTF. The CDR3 DNA follows: TGTGCCAGCAGCTCATCCATTGTCACGTCTAGCTATGGCTACACCTTC.

The V and J genes are TRBV4-1 and TRBJ1-6, with 7 bases fitting TRBD1. There are 17 residues in the CDR3. With V trimmed by 1 base and J by 5 bases, 8 bases remained unmatched. CDR1 MGHRA and CDR2 YSYEKL come from the germline V gene. The CDR3 nucleotides are TGCGCCAGCAGCCAAGCCCCACCGGGACAGAATAATTCACCCCTCCACTTT. As protein: CASSQAPPGQNNSPLHF.

The chain couples TRBV11-2 to TRBJ2-7; 10 bases map to TRBD2. This CDR3 comprises 15 residues. V was clipped by 1 base and J by 5 bases; unmatched bases: 5. Germline V gene lookup returns CDR1 SGHAT and CDR2 FQNNGV. CDR3 coding DNA: TGTGCCAGCAGCTTAGTGGGACTAGCGAACCACGAGCAGTACTTC. It specifies CASSLVGLANHEQYF.

V is TRBV28 and J is TRBJ2-7; 7 positions agree with TRBD1. V was pared by 5 bases and J by 3 bases, with 13 bases of the junction left unmatched. CDR1 is MDHEN, CDR2 SYDVKM, per germline. The CDR3 covers 16 residues. The chain's CDR3 is CASSLTRQGSVYEQYF. In DNA form, the CDR3 reads TGTGCCAGCAGTCTGACTCGACAGGGTTCCGTCTACGAGCAGTACTTC.

The chain carries TRBV5-1 and TRBJ2-1; 7 nucleotides agree with TRBD1. V gave up 3 bases and J gave up 5 bases; unmatched junction bases: 5. CDR3 length: 14 residues. The germline CDR1 and CDR2 sequences are SGHRS and YFSETQ. This chain's CDR3 is CASSSRDRDNEQFF. Written as DNA, the CDR3 is TGCGCCAGCAGCTCCCGGGACAGAGACAATGAGCAGTTCTTC.

The chain has TRBV18 and TRBJ1-1, with a weak D call TRBD1 (6 bases). This CDR3 contains 15 residues. Germline CDR1 and CDR2: KGHSH and LQKENI. Trimming removed 2 bases from V and 2 bases from J, with 12 bases in between. CDR3 bases: TGTGCCAGCTCACCAGGACAGCGAGCAAACACTGAAGCTTTCTTT. Protein: CASSPGQRANTEAFF.

The V and J genes are TRBV27 and TRBJ2-7, with TRBD2 matching over 9 bases. CDR1 and CDR2 (germline): MNHEY, SMNVEV (reference sequence). The junction had 0 bases not matched to a gene; V was cut back by 4 bases and J by 2 bases. The CDR3 length is 13 residues. The chain's CDR3 is CASSWTSAYEQYF. The CDR3 bases are TGTGCCAGCAGTTGGACTAGCGCCTACGAGCAGTACTTC.

V gene TRBV29-1 combines with J gene TRBJ1-1; D possibly corresponds to TRBD1 (5 bases). Deletions cut 7 bases from V and 3 bases from J, with 15 bases between. CDR3 length equals 13 residues. Per the germline V gene, CDR1 is SQVTM and CDR2 is ANQGSEA. The CDR3 reads CSAGWGTDTEAFF. The DNA for the CDR3 is TGCAGCGCTGGATGGGGCACAGACACTGAAGCTTTCTTT.

The CDR3 nucleotides are TGCAGCGTTGACGGGGGAAGCGATACGCAGTATTTT. Translating gives CSVDGGSDTQYF. This chain connects TRBV29-1 to TRBJ2-3; D may be TRBD2 (6 bases). Germline CDR1 and CDR2: SQVTM and ANQGSEA. The CDR3 is made up of 12 amino acids. V was shortened by 3 bases and J by 6 bases, with 10 bases between the two germline ends.

This chain uses TRBV27 with TRBJ1-1, with a possible D match to TRBD1 (5 bases). The CDR3 has 14 amino acids. Trimming cost V 1 base and J 8 bases, with 14 bases left between them. The germline V gene encodes CDR1 MNHEY and CDR2 SMNVEV (reference sequence). The CDR3 DNA follows: TGTGCCAGCAGTTTATTGGGGGGAGTGGAAGAAGCTTTCTTT. Translating it yields CASSLLGGVEEAFF.